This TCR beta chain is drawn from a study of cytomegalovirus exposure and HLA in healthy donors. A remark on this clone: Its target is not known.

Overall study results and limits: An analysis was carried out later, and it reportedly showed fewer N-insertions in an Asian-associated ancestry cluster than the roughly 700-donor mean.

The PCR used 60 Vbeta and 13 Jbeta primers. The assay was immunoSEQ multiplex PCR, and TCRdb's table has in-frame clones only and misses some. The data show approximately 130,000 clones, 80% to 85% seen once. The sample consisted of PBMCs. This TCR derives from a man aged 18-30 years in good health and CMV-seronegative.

The CDR3 coding sequence is TGTGCCAGCAGCCGACAGTTTACTCGCGGAAGCTATGGCTACACCTTC. Translated: CASSRQFTRGSYGYTF. V and J are TRBV5-4 and TRBJ1-2, with D tentatively TRBD1 (5 bases). Trimming took off 4 bases at V and 4 bases at J, with 20 bases between the two ends. CDR3 length: 16 amino acids. Germline V gene sequence: CDR1 SGHNT, CDR2 YYREEE (reference sequence).